This T cell receptor (beta chain) was sequenced for a study of radiation and T cells in renal cell carcinoma. Whole-study results and caveats: Compared with controls, irradiated tumors had more, larger dominant CDR3 motifs. Compared with controls, irradiated tumors showed greater TCR clonality.

The data were produced by immunoSEQ multiplex PCR, yet TCRdb's version contains in-frame clones alone and is incomplete. The sample shows under 11,000 clones, roughly three fifths of them seen only once. There are a few counts of this clone. Its antigen is unknown. Trimming removed 5 bases at V and 2 bases at J, with 15 bases between. Germline values: CDR1 MNHEY, CDR2 SMNVEV (reference sequence). There are 15 residues in the CDR3. Treatment denoted: treatment-naive control, cytoreductive nephrectomy. This renal cell carcinoma was of the clear cell type. This rearrangement joins TRBV27 to TRBJ1-1; D ambiguous. This receptor was identified in a man in his forties with renal cell carcinoma. This material consisted of tumor tissue, taken from a patient whose treatment was nephrectomy without radiotherapy. In nucleotides, the CDR3 is TGTGCCAGCAGTCTCGGGTGGGCGGGAAACACTGAAGCTTTCTTT. This sequence encodes CASSLGWAGNTEAFF.